The 27 T cell receptor beta chains below were found in one sample sequenced in a study of OX40 agonist ivuxolimab in advanced cancers. TCRdb keeps only in-frame clones here, not all; method: immunoSEQ multiplex PCR. The data contain tens of thousands of clones, roughly 90% of them singletons. The sequences come from CD4+ or CD8+ T cells sorted from blood, collected in a trial of the OX40 agonist ivuxolimab. These receptors all stem from an adult with an advanced solid tumor such as melanoma, head and neck, liver or kidney cancer.

The gene calls are TRBV10-3 and TRBJ1-3; 7 bases are shared with TRBD1. CDR1 and CDR2 (germline): ENHRY, SYGVKD. This CDR3 is 16 amino acids long. J gave up 0 bases and V 5 bases, and 7 bases lay outside the gene matches. CDR3: CAISRDRPSSGNTIYF. CDR3 sequence (DNA): TGTGCCATCAGTCGGGACAGACCAAGCTCTGGAAACACCATATATTTT.

This rearrangement joins TRBV19 to TRBJ1-1; 7 nucleotides line up with TRBD1. Unmatched junction bases numbered 12, after V lost 7 bases and J lost 4 bases. Per germline, CDR1 LNHDA and CDR2 SQIVND (reference sequence). This CDR3 contains 15 residues. CDR3 residues: CASILSDRVGTEAFF. As DNA, the CDR3 is TGTGCCAGTATATTGTCCGACAGGGTAGGCACTGAAGCTTTCTTT. Drawing the rest from reference TRBV19 and TRBJ1-1, the complete variable domain is DGGITQSPKYLFRKEGQNVTLSCEQNLNHDAMYWYRQDPGQGLRLIYYSQIVNDFQKGDIAEGYSVSREKKESFPLTVTSAQKNPTAFYLCASILSDRVGTEAFFGQGTRLTVV.

V gene TRBV6-5 combines with J gene TRBJ2-3, with D uncertain. The germline CDR1 and CDR2 sequences are MNHEY and SVGAGI. The CDR3 runs to 16 residues. Deletions cut 0 bases from V and 0 bases from J, with 10 bases between. The CDR3 protein is CASSYSFSRSTDTQYF. CDR3 coding DNA: TGTGCCAGCAGTTACTCGTTTAGCAGAAGCACAGATACGCAGTATTTT.

This clone was counted a few times. The chain recombines TRBV27 with TRBJ2-6; no clear D gene. Germline V lookup: CDR1 MNHEY, CDR2 SMNVEV (reference sequence). The germline V and J ends were trimmed by 4 bases and 0 bases, with 7 bases remaining between them. There are 15 residues in the CDR3. CDR3 coding DNA: TGTGCCAGCAGTTCACCCTCCTCTGGGGCCAACGTCCTGACTTTC. Translated: CASSSPSSGANVLTF. Full variable domain (remainder filled in from reference TRBV27 and TRBJ2-6): EAQVTQNPRYLITVTGKKLTVTCSQNMNHEYMSWYRQDPGLGLRQIYYSMNVEVTDKGDVPEGYKVSRKEKRNFPLILESPSPNQTSLYFCASSSPSSGANVLTFGAGSRLTVL.

The chain links TRBV6-5 to TRBJ1-1; 10 bases map to TRBD1. CDR1 is MNHEY and CDR2 is SVGAGI in the germline V gene. The CDR3 sequence is 14 residues long. The junction had 2 bases not matched to a gene; V was cut back by 5 bases and J by 2 bases. CDR3 bases: TGTGCCAGCAGTAGGGACAGGGGAAACACTGAAGCTTTCTTT. It encodes CASSRDRGNTEAFF.

The rearrangement uses TRBV7-9 and TRBJ1-2; TRBD1 matches 12 bases. Losses at the gene ends were 2 bases for V and 8 bases for J; bases not matched to a gene: 6. The CDR3 spans 15 residues. CDR1 is SEHNR, CDR2 FQNEAQ, per germline (reference sequence). DNA for the CDR3: TGTGCCAGCAGCTTACCGGGGACAGGGGGCAGCGGCTACACCTTC. It codes for CASSLPGTGGSGYTF.

This clone was seen more than once but under ten times. The chain employs TRBV6-5 and TRBJ1-4, with 8 bases identical to TRBD1. V trimming: 2 bases; J trimming: 6 bases; junction bases outside the gene matches: 5. CDR1 and CDR2 from the germline V gene are MNHEY and SVGAGI. The CDR3 is 15 residues long. The CDR3 DNA sequence: TGTGCCAGCAGTTACCGCCCGGGACAGGATGAAAAACTGTTTTTT. This sequence encodes CASSYRPGQDEKLFF.

Only a few counts were recorded for this clone. This sample also contains other DNA sequences that code for the same CDR3. The chain has TRBV28 and TRBJ1-5, with a possible D match to TRBD1 (6 bases). The ends were cut back, 6 bases at V and 0 bases at J, with 6 bases in the middle. The CDR3 spans 13 residues. CDR1 and CDR2 from the germline V gene are MDHEN and SYDVKM. The CDR3 DNA sequence: TGTGCCAGCAGGGGGGCTAGCAATCAGCCCCAGCATTTT. Its translation: CASRGASNQPQHF.

This chain links TRBV11-2 with TRBJ1-1; D is perhaps TRBD1 (6 bases). The length of the CDR3 is 14 residues. The germline gives CDR1 SGHAT, CDR2 FQNNGV. Trimming left V 4 bases short and J 4 bases short, with 13 bases between. CDR3 sequence: CASSSSGHSTEAFF. The DNA for the CDR3 is TGTGCCAGCAGCTCCTCGGGACATAGCACTGAAGCTTTCTTT.

This clone was seen just once. The chain recombines TRBV7-9 with TRBJ2-1, with 14 bases lining up with TRBD2. Germline trimming cut 1 base from V and 12 bases from J; bases unmatched to any gene: 8. CDR3 length equals 16 residues. The V gene's germline CDR1 is SEHNR and CDR2 FQNEAQ (reference sequence). CDR3 protein: CASSLGWTSGRTPQFF. The CDR3 DNA follows: TGTGCCAGCAGCTTAGGTTGGACTAGCGGGAGGACCCCGCAGTTCTTC.

The chain employs TRBV27 and TRBJ2-7, with 7 bases identical to TRBD1. Trimming took 2 bases from V and 0 from J; bases not matched to a gene: 7. The germline CDR1 and CDR2 sequences are MNHEY and SMNVEV (reference sequence). This CDR3 comprises 16 residues. CDR3 sequence (DNA): TGTGCCAGCAGTTTAGCGCGGACAGGTAGCTCCTACGAGCAGTACTTC. Translation: CASSLARTGSSYEQYF.

The rearrangement joins TRBV5-1 to TRBJ1-5, with 7 bases aligning to TRBD1. V shed 0 bases, J shed 7 bases, and the junction held 4 bases outside the gene matches. The CDR3 spans 14 residues. Germline CDR1 reads SGHRS; CDR2 reads YFSETQ. CDR3 in amino acids: CASSLGQGDQPQHF. CDR3 sequence (DNA): TGCGCCAGCAGCTTGGGACAGGGAGACCAGCCCCAGCATTTT.

The chain uses TRBV29-1 and TRBJ2-7; 9 bases align to TRBD1. Germline V lookup: CDR1 SQVTM, CDR2 ANQGSEA. The trim removed 4 bases at V and 3 bases at J, leaving 4 bases unmatched. This CDR3 spans 13 amino acids. Here the CDR3 reads CSVGWGQGYEQYF. CDR3 nucleotides: TGCAGCGTTGGCTGGGGACAGGGCTACGAGCAGTACTTC.

The CDR3 region has the DNA TGTGCCAGCAGTGGGACAGGGGACTATGGCTACACCTTC. As protein: CASSGTGDYGYTF. The genes are TRBV6-1 and TRBJ1-2; 9 bases agree with TRBD1. The CDR3 sequence is 13 residues long. Germline V lookup: CDR1 MNHNS, CDR2 SASEGT. Germline trimming cut 4 bases from V and 3 bases from J; bases unmatched to any gene: 0.

V is TRBV7-2 and J is TRBJ1-1, with a weak D call TRBD1 (6 bases). The ends were cut back, 5 bases at V and 1 base at J, with 14 bases in the middle. This CDR3 contains 15 residues. Germline CDR1 reads SGHTA; CDR2 reads FQGNSA. The CDR3: CASSPPGARNTEAFF. The CDR3 bases are TGTGCCAGCAGCCCCCCAGGGGCGAGGAACACTGAAGCTTTCTTT.

This rearrangement joins TRBV5-6 to TRBJ1-4; perhaps TRBD1 as D (6 bases). The germline V gene has CDR1 SGHDT and CDR2 YYEEEE. Trimming took 1 base from V and 1 from J, leaving 8 bases between them. This CDR3 contains 15 residues. CDR3: CASSLTGRTNEKLFF. Here the CDR3 DNA reads TGTGCCAGCAGCTTGACAGGGCGAACTAATGAAAAACTGTTTTTT.

This chain links TRBV11-2 with TRBJ1-1; a weak D match, TRBD1 (5 bases). Germline CDR1 is SGHAT and CDR2 is FQNNGV. The CDR3 has 15 amino acids. The germline V and J ends were trimmed by 5 bases and 1 base, with 14 bases remaining between them. The CDR3 loop reads CASSRRGAGNTEAFF. CDR3 DNA: TGTGCCAGCAGCCGACGTGGGGCAGGGAACACTGAAGCTTTCTTT. Supplemented by reference TRBV11-2 and TRBJ1-1, the full variable domain reads EAGVAQSPRYKIIEKRQSVAFWCNPISGHATLYWYQQILGQGPKLLIQFQNNGVVDDSQLPKDRFSAERLKGVDSTLKIQPAKLEDSAVYLCASSRRGAGNTEAFFGQGTRLTVV.

This clone was picked up a small number of times. This chain connects TRBV28 to TRBJ1-2; 8 nucleotides line up with TRBD1. The CDR3 sequence is 14 residues long. Trimming removed 6 bases from V and 6 bases from J; junction bases left unmatched: 9. From germline, CDR1 is MDHEN and CDR2 SYDVKM. For the CDR3, the DNA is TGTGCCAGCAGCATCCTGGACAGGGACGATGGCTACACCTTC. Its translation is CASSILDRDDGYTF.

The chain joins TRBV29-1 to TRBJ1-2; 11 bases are a match to TRBD1. The junction had 12 bases not matched to a gene; V was cut back by 7 bases and J by 8 bases. The CDR3 runs to 14 residues. Germline V gene data show CDR1 as SQVTM and CDR2 as ANQGSEA. The CDR3 here is CSAGGQGVFYGYTF. DNA of the CDR3: TGCAGCGCCGGGGGACAGGGGGTTTTTTACGGCTACACCTTC.

The V and J genes are TRBV6-5 and TRBJ1-1; 9 bases are a match to TRBD1. Trimming at V came to 6 bases and at J to 5 bases, leaving 10 bases not matched to a gene. The CDR3 loop spans 15 amino acids. Germline CDR1 is MNHEY and CDR2 is SVGAGI. This chain's CDR3 is CASRTSTGGWTEAFF. The DNA of the CDR3 is TGTGCCAGCAGAACCTCGACAGGGGGTTGGACTGAAGCTTTCTTT.

This rearrangement joins TRBV28 to TRBJ1-1; a possible D gene is TRBD1 (5 bases). The CDR3 loop spans 12 amino acids. Germline V gene lookup returns CDR1 MDHEN and CDR2 SYDVKM. The V end lost 5 bases, the J end lost 10 bases, and 14 bases lay between the germline ends. CDR3 bases: TGTGCCAGCAGTCAGGGACGTCTGGGAGCTTTCTTT. The encoded protein is CASSQGRLGAFF.

The J gene is TRBJ1-1, the V gene TRBV6-5, with D possibly being TRBD1 (5 bases). The CDR3 has 14 residues. Germline V lookup: CDR1 MNHEY, CDR2 SVGAGI. V was pared by 6 bases and J by 4 bases, with 15 bases between. CDR3 nucleotides: TGTGCCAGCAGCCACTGGGGGGACGGCACTGAAGCTTTCTTT. Residues: CASSHWGDGTEAFF.

The count of this clone is one. The chain has TRBV29-1 and TRBJ1-3; D gene unclear. This CDR3 has 13 residues. Trimming cost V 6 bases and J 4 bases, with 13 bases left between them. Germline lookup yields CDR1 SQVTM and CDR2 ANQGSEA. This chain's CDR3 is CSVSSGSGNTIYF. CDR3 DNA sequence: TGCAGCGTATCTTCGGGGAGCGGAAACACCATATATTTT.

This rearrangement joins TRBV6-5 to TRBJ2-3, with D possibly being TRBD1 or TRBD2 (5 bases each). Germline CDR1 is MNHEY and CDR2 is SVGAGI. The germline V and J ends were trimmed by 4 bases and 2 bases, with 7 bases remaining between them. The CDR3 extends over 13 amino acids. CDR3 bases: TGTGCCAGCAGTTGGGGGTTCACAGATACGCAGTATTTT. It specifies CASSWGFTDTQYF.

J is TRBJ2-1 and V is TRBV12-5; TRBD2 agrees at 13 bases. V was pared by 0 bases and J by 0 bases, with 8 bases of the junction left unmatched. CDR3 length: 20 amino acids. Germline CDR1 is LGHNT and CDR2 is FRNRAP. This CDR3 is CASGLVWTSGSENSYNEQFF. DNA for the CDR3: TGTGCTAGTGGTTTGGTATGGACTAGCGGGAGCGAAAACTCCTACAATGAGCAGTTCTTC.

This chain's CDR3 is CASSSADSPDTQYF. The CDR3 coding sequence is TGTGCCAGCAGCTCGGCCGACAGTCCAGATACGCAGTATTTT. This sequence joins TRBV7-6 and TRBJ2-3, with D perhaps matching TRBD1 (5 bases). Germline V CDR1 and CDR2: SGHVS, FNYEAQ. This CDR3 is 14 amino acids long. V shed 4 bases and J shed 4 bases, with 12 bases lying between them.

The V gene is TRBV7-2, the J gene TRBJ2-1; 9 bases are a match to TRBD1. V lost 5 bases to trimming and J lost 7 bases; unmatched junction nucleotides: 3. CDR1 and CDR2 (germline): SGHTA, FQGNSA. This CDR3 spans 13 amino acids. CDR3 in DNA: TGTGCCAGCAGCATAGGACAGGGGAATGAGCAGTTCTTC. It codes for CASSIGQGNEQFF.